The 24 T cell receptor beta chains given below trace back to one sample, sequenced in a study of CD8+ T cells in alopecia areata (dated by TCRdb to the late 2010s). To prepare the library, the immunoSEQ multiplex PCR assay was applied. For TCR sequencing, RNA was extracted from every sample and reverse transcribed into cDNA to serve as template. TCRdb limited this immuneACCESS table to in-frame rearrangements with V and J called. A share of clones is missing; checked studies link under half to unresolved V genes, and the rest is unexplained. The sample table shows 150,000 to 200,000 clones, and 45% to 60% are seen once. Approximately 4.3% of the sample goes to the ten largest clones. Sample: CD4+ T cells sorted from blood. Source of these receptors: a human donor in good health.

This clone was found a few times. The CDR3 region has the DNA TGCAGCGCCGGACAGGGAAATCAGCCCCAGCATTTT. Its translation is CSAGQGNQPQHF. This chain connects TRBV29-1 to TRBJ1-5; 8 bases agree with TRBD1. With 7 bases clipped from V and 4 bases from J, the junction kept 3 bases outside the gene matches. This CDR3 is built from 12 residues. The germline V gene encodes CDR1 SQVTM and CDR2 ANQGSEA.

This clone was observed a handful of times. The chain is built from TRBV30 and TRBJ2-1; D call uncertain. The CDR3 length is 13 residues. Germline V gene lookup returns CDR1 GTSNPN and CDR2 SVGIG (reference sequence). The V and J ends lost 0 bases and 10 bases respectively, with 13 bases between them. The DNA for the CDR3 is TGTGCCTGGAGTGTATCCTCCCTCTGGGAGCAGTTCTTC. As protein: CAWSVSSLWEQFF.

The chain links TRBV19 to TRBJ2-2; 7 bases align to TRBD1. The CDR3 runs to 13 residues. The V and J ends lost 6 bases and 7 bases, in that order; junction bases with no gene match: 5. CDR1 is LNHDA, CDR2 SQIVND, per germline (reference sequence). The CDR3 loop reads CASRRQGIGELFF. The CDR3 nucleotides read TGTGCCAGTAGGAGACAGGGAATCGGGGAGCTGTTTTTT. The entire variable domain, with the rest obtained from reference TRBV19 and TRBJ2-2, is as follows: DGGITQSPKYLFRKEGQNVTLSCEQNLNHDAMYWYRQDPGQGLRLIYYSQIVNDFQKGDIAEGYSVSREKKESFPLTVTSAQKNPTAFYLCASRRQGIGELFFGEGSRLTVL.

The chain's CDR3 is CASSLGQVDYGYTF. The CDR3 bases are TGTGCCAGCAGCCTGGGACAGGTGGACTATGGCTACACCTTC. The J gene is TRBJ1-2, the V gene TRBV7-8, with 8 positions matching TRBD1. The junction had 5 bases not matched to a gene; V was cut back by 5 bases and J by 3 bases. CDR3 length: 14 residues. Germline loops: CDR1 SGHVS, CDR2 FQNEAQ.

The gene calls are TRBV29-1 and TRBJ2-7; no clear D gene. Germline V gene data show CDR1 as SQVTM and CDR2 as ANQGSEA. There are 12 residues in the CDR3. In DNA, the CDR3 is TGCAGTGCCGCGGAGACCAGAAACGAGCAGTACTTC. This translates into CSAAETRNEQYF.

The rearrangement uses TRBV5-4 and TRBJ2-7, with no clear D. Between the trimmed V and J ends, which lost 2 bases and 2 bases, there was a span of 8 bases. The CDR3 has 13 residues. Per the germline V gene, CDR1 is SGHNT and CDR2 is YYREEE (reference sequence). The CDR3 loop reads CASSFQRTYEQYF. CDR3 DNA sequence: TGTGCCAGCAGCTTTCAACGCACCTACGAGCAGTACTTC.

A few counts support this clone. This sequence joins TRBV28 and TRBJ2-1, with TRBD2 identical over 8 bases. After removal of 6 bases from V and 3 bases from J, the junction contained 13 bases not matched to a gene. The V gene's germline CDR1 is MDHEN and CDR2 SYDVKM. The CDR3 runs to 17 residues. As DNA, the CDR3 is TGTGCCAGCAGCCTAAACGTCGGGCTAGCGGGCTACAATGAGCAGTTCTTC. Encoded protein: CASSLNVGLAGYNEQFF.

The chain recombines TRBV6-5 with TRBJ2-1; tentative D call: TRBD2 (6 bases). This CDR3 comprises 16 residues. Deletions cut 4 bases from V and 7 bases from J, with 20 bases between. Germline V lookup: CDR1 MNHEY, CDR2 SVGAGI. The CDR3 is CASSLQDPSAGNEQFF. The CDR3, as DNA: TGTGCCAGCAGTTTACAGGATCCTTCTGCGGGGAATGAGCAGTTCTTC.

In this sample, this clone turned up a few times. The chain has TRBV29-1 and TRBJ1-4; no definite D call. The germline V gene encodes CDR1 SQVTM and CDR2 ANQGSEA. The CDR3 has 14 residues. Between the trimmed V and J ends, which lost 6 bases and 0 bases, there was a span of 11 bases. The DNA of the CDR3 is TGCAGCGTCGCCCCCTGGGCAACTAATGAAAAACTGTTTTTT. Translating it yields CSVAPWATNEKLFF.

The chain carries TRBV29-1 and TRBJ2-5; D unclear. The CDR3 covers 8 residues. Trimming shortened V by 3 bases and J by 8 bases, and 1 base separated the two germline ends. The V gene's germline CDR1 is SQVTM and CDR2 ANQGSEA. Here the CDR3 reads CSVDTQYF. The CDR3 DNA reads TGCAGCGTTGATACCCAGTACTTC.

V is TRBV29-1 and J is TRBJ1-1; D call uncertain. Trimming took off 6 bases at V and 4 bases at J, with 12 bases between the two ends. This CDR3 region has 12 residues. In germline, CDR1 is SQVTM, CDR2 ANQGSEA. The CDR3 DNA reads as TGCAGCGTCCTACGGGTGGGCACTGAAGCTTTCTTT. This translates into CSVLRVGTEAFF.

This clone occurred a few times. The genes are TRBV7-9 and TRBJ2-6; no definite D call. The CDR3 extends over 15 amino acids. From germline, CDR1 is SEHNR and CDR2 FQNEAQ (reference sequence). Deletions cut 2 bases from V and 0 bases from J, with 5 bases between. The CDR3 sequence is CASSLPTSGANVLTF. The DNA of the CDR3 is TGTGCCAGCAGCTTACCGACCTCTGGGGCCAACGTCCTGACTTTC. The full variable domain, its missing parts supplied by reference TRBV7-9 and TRBJ2-6, is DTGVSQNPRHKITKRGQNVTFRCDPISEHNRLYWYRQTLGQGPEFLTYFQNEAQLEKSRLLSDRFSAERPKGSFSTLEIQRTEQGDSAMYLCASSLPTSGANVLTFGAGSRLTVL.

In DNA, the CDR3 is TGTGCCAGCAGTTCCGGGCCGGGGAACACTGAAGCTTTCTTT. This translates into CASSSGPGNTEAFF. V and J are TRBV27 and TRBJ1-1, with unresolved D. The germline gives CDR1 MNHEY, CDR2 SMNVEV (reference sequence). This CDR3 is built from 14 residues. V was cut by 4 bases and J by 1 base, with 10 bases left in between.

This clone showed up many times. This chain connects TRBV5-6 to TRBJ2-1; 11 bases match TRBD2. The length of the CDR3 is 15 residues. Germline trimming cut 3 bases from V and 9 bases from J; bases unmatched to any gene: 8. Germline CDR1 reads SGHDT; CDR2 reads YYEEEE. Written as DNA, the CDR3 is TGTGCCAGCAGCTCGTTAGCGGGAGGGGAGGTTGAGCAGTTCTTC. This translates into CASSSLAGGEVEQFF.

This clone came up a few times. One end of the junction is discordant with germline, which a read error may explain. This chain joins TRBV30 and TRBJ2-1; TRBD2 aligns across 11 bases. The CDR3 contains 11 residues. CDR1 and CDR2 from the germline V gene are GTSNPN and SVGIG (reference sequence). The CDR3 DNA is TGTGCCTGGGAGGTGGGGACTAGCGGCGTCTTC. Amino acids: CAWEVGTSGVF.

The V and J genes are TRBV5-1 and TRBJ1-2; D possibly corresponds to TRBD1 (6 bases). The CDR3 covers 18 residues. The V gene lost 0 bases and the J gene lost 1 base, with 19 bases spanning the gap. Germline CDR1 is SGHRS and CDR2 is YFSETQ. In nucleotides, the CDR3 is TGCGCCAGCAGCTTGGCTCACAGGGCGGGAATACATAACTATGGCTACACCTTC. It encodes CASSLAHRAGIHNYGYTF.

This clone turned up a few times. The genes are TRBV9 and TRBJ2-1, with D uncertain. In germline, CDR1 is SGDLS, CDR2 YYNGEE. There are 15 residues in the CDR3. V lost 4 bases to trimming and J lost 5 bases, with 16 bases between them. The CDR3 DNA sequence: TGTGCCAGCAGCCCCTTACCGGGCGTAGACAATGAGCAGTTCTTC. Translation gives CASSPLPGVDNEQFF. Variable domain in full (rest from reference TRBV9 and TRBJ2-1): DSGVTQTPKHLITATGQRVTLRCSPRSGDLSVYWYQQSLDQGLQFLIQYYNGEERAKGNILERFSAQQFPDLHSELNLSSLELGDSALYFCASSPLPGVDNEQFFGPGTRLTVL.

The chain recombines TRBV25-1 with TRBJ2-3; D is ambiguous. This CDR3 contains 14 residues. Per the germline V gene, CDR1 is MGHDK and CDR2 is SYGVNS. The V and J ends lost 2 bases and 2 bases respectively, with 8 bases between them. In DNA form, the CDR3 reads TGTGCCAGCAGTGAACGCACGATCACAGATACGCAGTATTTT. It specifies CASSERTITDTQYF.

The chain carries TRBV18 and TRBJ2-3, with D maybe TRBD2 (5 bases). CDR1 is KGHSH, CDR2 LQKENI, per germline. V was clipped by 2 bases and J by 0 bases, with 9 bases between them. The CDR3 is 15 residues long. The CDR3 bases are TGTGCCAGCTCACCAGTAGCGACTAGCACAGATACGCAGTATTTT. Translated: CASSPVATSTDTQYF.

This clone was recorded a few times. The chain is built from TRBV29-1 and TRBJ2-5, with 9 bases matching TRBD1. Germline CDR1 SQVTM, CDR2 ANQGSEA. The CDR3 runs 16 residues. V lost 4 bases to trimming and J lost 5 bases; unmatched junction nucleotides: 14. Written as DNA, the CDR3 is TGCAGCGTTGTTGGGACAGGGTTATCAGCGACGGAGACCCAGTACTTC. Translation: CSVVGTGLSATETQYF. The full variable domain, with the rest looked up from reference TRBV29-1 and TRBJ2-5, is SAVISQKPSRDICQRGTSLTIQCQVDSQVTMMFWYRQQPGQSLTLIATANQGSEATYESGFVIDKFPISRPNLTFSTLTVSNMSPEDSSIYLCSVVGTGLSATETQYFGPGTRLLVL.

The chain couples TRBV7-6 to TRBJ2-1; TRBD2 aligns across 11 bases. Trimming cost V 2 bases and J 2 bases; bases outside gene matches: 14. Germline CDR1 and CDR2: SGHVS and FNYEAQ. The CDR3 loop spans 20 amino acids. The CDR3 region is CASSLHRPGIAGGPYNEQFF. In DNA form, the CDR3 reads TGTGCCAGCAGCTTACACCGGCCAGGGATAGCGGGAGGGCCCTACAATGAGCAGTTCTTC.

This clone was found a few times. V and J are TRBV5-5 and TRBJ2-7; a weak D match, TRBD2 (6 bases). V was shortened by 4 bases and J by 3 bases, with 14 bases between the two germline ends. Per germline, CDR1 SGHKS and CDR2 YYEKEE (reference sequence). The CDR3 loop spans 14 amino acids. CDR3 sequence (DNA): TGTGCCAGCAGCGGTGGGACGGGAGACTACGAGCAGTACTTC. Its translation is CASSGGTGDYEQYF.

The J gene is TRBJ2-3, the V gene TRBV5-1; D unclear. CDR1 is SGHRS and CDR2 is YFSETQ in the germline V gene. Trimming stripped 0 bases from V and 0 bases from J, with 5 bases between. The CDR3 spans 14 residues. The CDR3 region is CASSLATSTDTQYF. CDR3 in DNA: TGCGCCAGCAGCTTGGCTACTAGCACAGATACGCAGTATTTT.

This clone was counted a few times. This chain uses TRBV30 with TRBJ2-5; 15 nucleotides agree with TRBD2. CDR1 and CDR2 from the germline V gene are GTSNPN and SVGIG (reference sequence). The CDR3 is 16 residues long. J was trimmed by 4 bases and V by 2 bases; bases with no gene match: 5. The CDR3 nucleotides are TGTGCCTGGAGTCCGCCGGGACTAGCGGGGGGAGAGACCCAGTACTTC. Translating it yields CAWSPPGLAGGETQYF.